Following are 22 T cell receptor beta chains from one sample sequenced in a study of blood T cell repertoires in COVID-19. Profiling relied on immunoSEQ multiplex PCR, and the TCRdb table lists in-frame clones only, not all of them. This sample has tens of thousands of clones, with approximately 88% found just once. Source material: peripheral blood. The receptors were sampled from an elderly woman with acute or convalescent COVID-19.

CDR3 protein: CAGAGTSGTDTQYF. Here the CDR3 DNA reads TGTGCCGGGGCCGGGACTAGCGGAACAGATACGCAGTATTTT. The chain links TRBV18 to TRBJ2-3; TRBD2 aligns across 11 bases. Germline CDR1 is KGHSH and CDR2 is LQKENI. This CDR3 has 14 amino acids. V lost 11 bases and J lost 3; bases outside the gene matches: 7.

V and J are TRBV18 and TRBJ2-1; 9 nucleotides match TRBD1. This CDR3 comprises 15 residues. V dropped 5 bases and J dropped 2; count of bases not matched to a gene: 4. Germline-derived CDR1 and CDR2 are KGHSH and LQKENI. The CDR3 bases are TGTGCCAGCTCAACGAGACAGGGGGCCTACAATGAGCAGTTCTTC. This sequence encodes CASSTRQGAYNEQFF.

The chain has TRBV28 and TRBJ2-3; D unresolved. CDR3 length: 14 amino acids. V lost 6 bases, J lost 1 base, and 11 bases lay in between. CDR1 and CDR2 from the germline V gene are MDHEN and SYDVKM. CDR3 bases: TGTGCCAGCAGCCCCGGGTTCGGCACAGATACGCAGTATTTT. Its protein product is CASSPGFGTDTQYF.

This clone has a handful of counts. The V call is TRBV7-2, the J call TRBJ2-5, with 8 bases matching TRBD2. CDR1 SGHTA and CDR2 FQGNSA come from the germline V gene. V shed 1 base, J shed 6 bases, and the junction held 13 bases outside the gene matches. There are 17 residues in the CDR3. CDR3 sequence reads: CASSLEVGGAQIKTQYF. Here the CDR3 DNA reads TGTGCCAGCAGCTTAGAGGTCGGGGGGGCCCAGATAAAGACCCAGTACTTC.

This clone turned up a few times. V usage is TRBV7-8 and J usage is TRBJ2-7; unclear D gene. The V gene lost 8 bases and the J gene lost 2 bases, with 10 bases spanning the gap. Looked up from germline, CDR1 is SGHVS and CDR2 is FQNEAQ. This CDR3 spans 12 amino acids. The CDR3 sequence is CASGTDPYEQYF. The CDR3 DNA follows: TGTGCCAGCGGCACAGATCCCTACGAGCAGTACTTC.

J is TRBJ1-1 and V is TRBV6-5; the D gene is possibly TRBD1 (5 bases). The CDR3 has 14 amino acids. Looked up from germline, CDR1 is MNHEY and CDR2 is SVGAGI. Trimming took off 4 bases at V and 1 base at J, with 10 bases between the two ends. The CDR3 region has the DNA TGTGCCAGCAGTTCCGGGGGATCGAACACTGAAGCTTTCTTT. Translating it yields CASSSGGSNTEAFF.

The chain joins TRBV27 to TRBJ1-6, with 8 bases aligning to TRBD1. The germline CDR1 and CDR2 sequences are MNHEY and SMNVEV (reference sequence). Unmatched junction bases numbered 6, after V lost 5 bases and J lost 6 bases. The CDR3 length is 15 residues. CDR3 sequence: CASSPTGGTNSPLHF. The DNA of the CDR3 is TGTGCCAGCAGTCCTACAGGGGGTACTAATTCACCCCTCCACTTT.

Comments on this clone: Different DNA sequences within this sample yield the same CDR3. The chain has TRBV3-1 (or the pseudogene TRBV3-2) and TRBJ1-2; the D gene is possibly TRBD1 (5 bases). Germline-derived CDR1 and CDR2 are LGHDT and YNNKEL (reference sequence). Trimming shortened V by 2 bases and J by 8 bases, and 12 bases separated the two germline ends. This CDR3 has 13 amino acids. The chain's CDR3 is CASSQQGAGGYTF. Written as DNA, the CDR3 is TGTGCCAGCAGCCAACAAGGGGCTGGGGGCTACACCTTC.

This clone was seen only once. The chain employs TRBV6-1 and TRBJ2-5, with 10 nucleotides matching TRBD1. The V gene end was trimmed by 4 bases and the J gene end by 6 bases; junction bases not matched to a gene: 17. The germline V gene encodes CDR1 MNHNS and CDR2 SASEGT. The CDR3 is 18 amino acids. The CDR3: CASSGEPAGQGPGKTQYF. The CDR3 DNA follows: TGTGCCAGCAGTGGAGAACCGGCGGGACAGGGGCCTGGGAAGACCCAGTACTTC.

The chain links TRBV18 to TRBJ2-7, with D tentatively TRBD1 (6 bases). Deletions cut 6 bases from V and 6 bases from J, with 12 bases between. Germline CDR1 KGHSH, CDR2 LQKENI. The CDR3 covers 12 residues. This CDR3 reads CASSRDRSEQYF. CDR3 nucleotide sequence: TGTGCCAGCTCCCGCGACAGGTCCGAGCAGTACTTC.

This chain uses TRBV11-3 with TRBJ2-7, with D maybe TRBD2 (5 bases). Trimming shortened V by 5 bases and J by 6 bases, and 17 bases separated the two germline ends. Germline assignment: CDR1 SGHNT and CDR2 YENEEA. This CDR3 comprises 14 residues. CDR3 loop: CASSPDYSSGEQYF. The CDR3 DNA reads as TGTGCCAGCAGCCCTGACTATAGTTCGGGCGAGCAGTACTTC.

This chain links TRBV7-9 with TRBJ2-1; a possible D gene is TRBD2 (6 bases). V was cut by 5 bases and J by 6 bases, with 14 bases left in between. Germline values: CDR1 SEHNR, CDR2 FQNEAQ (reference sequence). There are 14 residues in the CDR3. This chain's CDR3 is CASSPSGLSNEQFF. The CDR3 DNA follows: TGTGCCAGCAGCCCCTCGGGACTCTCCAATGAGCAGTTCTTC.

This clone was observed once. The V gene is TRBV29-1, the J gene TRBJ1-1; 8 bases are shared with TRBD1. CDR3 length equals 14 residues. Germline V gene lookup returns CDR1 SQVTM and CDR2 ANQGSEA. J gave up 5 bases and V 7 bases, and 12 bases lay outside the gene matches. The CDR3 DNA sequence: TGCAGCGCCAGCCCTGGACAGGGAGAGACTGAAGCTTTCTTT. This encodes CSASPGQGETEAFF.

V and J are TRBV2 and TRBJ1-1; the match to TRBD1 covers 7 bases. The germline gives CDR1 SNHLY, CDR2 FYNNEI. The CDR3 is 14 amino acids. Trimming took 9 bases from V and 4 from J; bases not matched to a gene: 11. CDR3 sequence reads: CASQYGQAGTEAFF. The CDR3 nucleotides are TGTGCCAGTCAATATGGACAGGCGGGCACTGAAGCTTTCTTT. Combining the CDR3 with reference TRBV2 and TRBJ1-1 gives the whole variable domain EPEVTQTPSHQVTQMGQEVILRCVPISNHLYFYWYRQILGQKVEFLVSFYNNEISEKSEIFDDQFSVERPDGSNFTLKIRSTKLEDSAMYFCASQYGQAGTEAFFGQGTRLTVV.

This clone was detected a few times. V gene TRBV12-3 or TRBV12-4 combines with J gene TRBJ1-1; D not resolved. Trimming stripped 2 bases from V and 10 bases from J, with 14 bases between. CDR3 length equals 13 residues. CDR3 residues: CASSLSPASRAFF. In DNA form, the CDR3 reads TGTGCCAGCAGTTTATCTCCCGCAAGTAGAGCTTTCTTT.

The chain recombines TRBV9 with TRBJ2-6; the match to TRBD1 covers 7 bases. Per germline, CDR1 SGDLS and CDR2 YYNGEE. V lost 4 bases and J lost 0; bases outside the gene matches: 13. The CDR3 spans 19 residues. CDR3 DNA: TGTGCCAGCAGCCTAGAATCGGGACAGTTTTACTCTGGGGCCAACGTCCTGACTTTC. Its protein is CASSLESGQFYSGANVLTF.

Only one count was recorded for this clone. V gene TRBV18 combines with J gene TRBJ2-7; D not resolved. Germline V gene lookup returns CDR1 KGHSH and CDR2 LQKENI. Between the trimmed V and J ends, which lost 6 bases and 3 bases, there was a span of 15 bases. This CDR3 is built from 14 residues. The CDR3 nucleotides are TGTGCCAGCTCCGCTTCATATATAGACTACGAGCAGTACTTC. It encodes CASSASYIDYEQYF.

The chain carries TRBV15 and TRBJ2-7, with 10 bases identical to TRBD1. V was clipped by 5 bases and J by 5 bases; unmatched bases: 9. This CDR3 region has 15 residues. Germline CDR1 reads LNHNV; CDR2 reads YYDKDF (reference sequence). The CDR3 reads CATSSRGQGIHEQYF. In nucleotides, the CDR3 is TGTGCCACCAGCTCCAGGGGACAGGGGATCCACGAGCAGTACTTC.

The V and J genes are TRBV19 and TRBJ1-5, with 7 nucleotides matching TRBD1. The CDR3 runs 16 residues. Trimming took 5 bases from V and 1 from J; bases not matched to a gene: 8. Germline CDR1 is LNHDA and CDR2 is SQIVND (reference sequence). CDR3 sequence: CASSSQGYWSNQPQHF. CDR3 nucleotide sequence: TGTGCCAGTAGTTCACAGGGGTACTGGAGCAATCAGCCCCAGCATTTT.

The chain carries TRBV27 and TRBJ2-2, with 8 bases that match TRBD1. From germline, CDR1 is MNHEY and CDR2 SMNVEV (reference sequence). This CDR3 comprises 17 residues. The V gene end was trimmed by 3 bases and the J gene end by 5 bases; junction bases not matched to a gene: 11. CDR3 in DNA: TGTGCCAGCAGTTTTTCCGGCAGGGGGCCGAGTACCGGGGAGCTGTTTTTT. Translating it yields CASSFSGRGPSTGELFF.

The chain is built from TRBV7-9 and TRBJ1-1, with D unresolved. The CDR3 is 14 amino acids. Germline CDR1 reads SEHNR; CDR2 reads FQNEAQ (reference sequence). With 1 base removed from V and 1 base from J, the gap between germline ends came to 7 bases. The CDR3 DNA is TGTGCCAGCAGCTTAGGGGCAGCGAACACTGAAGCTTTCTTT. As protein: CASSLGAANTEAFF.

This rearrangement joins TRBV4-1 to TRBJ1-2, with 11 bases aligning to TRBD1. The germline gives CDR1 MGHRA, CDR2 YSYEKL. The CDR3 sequence is 15 residues long. J was trimmed by 4 bases and V by 9 bases; bases with no gene match: 10. As DNA, the CDR3 is TGCGCCAGTGGACAGGGGGCCCGTGGAATCTATGGCTACACCTTC. It encodes CASGQGARGIYGYTF.